Listed here are 26 T cell receptor beta chains from one sample, sequenced in a study of T-cell reconstitution after alpha-beta-depleted transplantation in children. This sample's TCRbeta library carried unique molecular identifier barcodes. TCRdb ran MiXCR on the PCR reads and lists one entry per CDR3 protein. The data show 450,000 to 600,000 distinct CDR3 sequences, over 10% seen once. The sample was PBMCs, mostly from graft donor cells, taken 360 days after TCRalphabeta/CD19-depleted stem cell transplant. The receptors were gathered from a male patient aged 10 to 17 who had a stem cell transplant for acute myeloid leukemia, so the T cells may come from the graft donor.

This chain connects TRBV7-6 to TRBJ2-1; the match to TRBD2 covers 12 bases. The CDR3 has 18 residues. The trim removed 5 bases at V and 2 bases at J, leaving 10 bases unmatched. CDR1 and CDR2 from the germline V gene are SGHVS and FNYEAQ. Here the CDR3 reads CASSKGLAGPGTYNEQFF. CDR3 bases: TGTGCCAGCAGCAAGGGACTAGCGGGCCCCGGGACCTACAATGAGCAGTTCTTC. The whole variable domain, filled in from reference TRBV7-6 and TRBJ2-1, reads GAGVSQSPRYKVTKRGQDVALRCDPISGHVSLYWYRQALGQGPEFLTYFNYEAQQDKSGLPNDRFSAERPEGSISTLTIQRTEQRDSAMYRCASSKGLAGPGTYNEQFFGPGTRLTVL.

This clonotype was counted many times. V usage is TRBV4-3 and J usage is TRBJ2-1; the D gene is possibly TRBD2 (6 bases). The CDR3 runs 16 residues. The V gene lost 0 bases and the J gene lost 0 bases, with 9 bases spanning the gap. CDR1 is LGHNA, CDR2 YSLEER, per germline. The CDR3: CASSQEAGSSYNEQFF. The CDR3 coding sequence is TGCGCCAGCAGCCAAGAGGCGGGAAGCTCCTACAATGAGCAGTTCTTC.

This clonotype was observed a few times. V gene TRBV29-1 combines with J gene TRBJ1-3; TRBD1 is a possible D gene (5 bases). The V end lost 4 bases, the J end lost 2 bases, and 15 bases lay between the germline ends. CDR3 size: 15 residues. Germline-derived CDR1 and CDR2 are SQVTM and ANQGSEA. The CDR3 region has the DNA TGCAGCGTTGTATACACCCCAGGGACTGGAAACACCATATATTTT. This sequence encodes CSVVYTPGTGNTIYF.

This clonotype appeared many times. The J gene is TRBJ2-2, the V gene TRBV28; D may be TRBD2 (6 bases). Germline values: CDR1 MDHEN, CDR2 SYDVKM. Trimming took off 7 bases at V and 5 bases at J, with 14 bases between the two ends. The CDR3 is 14 residues long. The CDR3, as DNA: TGTGCCAGCACCCTATGGGGGGAGACCGGGGAGCTGTTTTTT. It encodes CASTLWGETGELFF.

This clonotype was recorded at least ten times. V usage is TRBV7-2 and J usage is TRBJ1-4; a possible D gene is TRBD1 (6 bases). Germline V gene lookup returns CDR1 SGHTA and CDR2 FQGNSA. There are 17 residues in the CDR3. Trimming took 0 bases from V and 0 from J, leaving 11 bases between them. The chain's CDR3 is CASSLAGGAATNEKLFF. CDR3 coding DNA: TGTGCCAGCAGCTTAGCAGGGGGGGCAGCAACTAATGAAAAACTGTTTTTT.

J is TRBJ2-5 and V is TRBV3-1; the match to TRBD2 covers 9 bases. The CDR3 loop spans 15 amino acids. V trimming: 0 bases; J trimming: 5 bases; junction bases outside the gene matches: 4. Germline V CDR1 and CDR2: LGHDT, YNNKEL (reference sequence). This CDR3 reads CASSQDAGGGETQYF. CDR3 nucleotides: TGTGCCAGCAGCCAAGATGCGGGAGGGGGGGAGACCCAGTACTTC.

In its sample, this clonotype was seen a few times. V is TRBV3-1 and J is TRBJ2-2; 7 bases align to TRBD2. In germline, CDR1 is LGHDT, CDR2 YNNKEL (reference sequence). The V gene end was trimmed by 5 bases and the J gene end by 1 base; junction bases not matched to a gene: 4. The CDR3 loop spans 15 amino acids. The CDR3 coding sequence is TGTGCCAGCAGCTACTCTAGCGGGAACACCGGGGAGCTGTTTTTT. This encodes CASSYSSGNTGELFF. The complete variable domain, with remaining parts taken from reference TRBV3-1 and TRBJ2-2, reads DTAVSQTPKYLVTQMGNDKSIKCEQNLGHDTMYWYKQDSKKFLKIMFSYNNKELIINETVPNRFSPKSPDKAHLNLHINSLELGDSAVYFCASSYSSGNTGELFFGEGSRLTVL.

This clonotype was counted many times. The gene calls are TRBV29-1 and TRBJ1-2, with TRBD1 matching over 10 bases. Trimming removed 7 bases from V and 8 bases from J; junction bases left unmatched: 16. CDR1 and CDR2 from the germline V gene are SQVTM and ANQGSEA. This CDR3 spans 15 amino acids. CDR3 sequence: CSERTMGQGIGGYTF. CDR3 nucleotides: TGCAGCGAGAGAACAATGGGACAGGGGATCGGCGGCTACACCTTC.

The chain is built from TRBV29-1 and TRBJ2-1; D may be TRBD2 (6 bases). V was pared by 4 bases and J by 6 bases, with 10 bases between. Germline V gene lookup returns CDR1 SQVTM and CDR2 ANQGSEA. CDR3 length: 12 amino acids. In DNA, the CDR3 is TGCAGCGTTGGGGGCGGGATCAATGAGCAGTTCTTC. Encoded protein: CSVGGGINEQFF.

This clonotype was seen more than once but under ten times. V is TRBV28 and J is TRBJ2-7, with TRBD2 identical over 10 bases. There are 16 residues in the CDR3. J gave up 2 bases and V 6 bases, and 10 bases lay outside the gene matches. Per germline, CDR1 MDHEN and CDR2 SYDVKM. The CDR3 DNA is TGTGCCAGCAGGCCGGTTGGACTAGCGGCACCCTACGAGCAGTACTTC. It translates to CASRPVGLAAPYEQYF.

This clonotype was detected only a few times. The rearrangement uses TRBV7-8 and TRBJ2-5; tentatively, D is TRBD2 (6 bases). Trimming cost V 4 bases and J 11 bases, with 20 bases left between them. The CDR3 is 14 residues long. Germline V gene data show CDR1 as SGHVS and CDR2 as FQNEAQ. The CDR3 region is CASSYRWKKEGQYF. The CDR3 bases are TGTGCCAGCAGCTATAGGTGGAAGAAGGAGGGACAGTACTTC.

The chain has TRBV7-2 and TRBJ2-3; 7 bases fit TRBD2. The V gene's germline CDR1 is SGHTA and CDR2 FQGNSA. Trimming at V came to 2 bases and at J to 2 bases, leaving 7 bases not matched to a gene. The CDR3 consists of 16 residues. The CDR3, as DNA: TGTGCCAGCAGCTTAAGAGGGACTACCATCACAGATACGCAGTATTTT. Protein: CASSLRGTTITDTQYF.

The chain joins TRBV12-3 or TRBV12-4 to TRBJ2-1, with TRBD2 matching 8 bases. The V gene end was trimmed by 9 bases and the J gene end by 10 bases; junction bases not matched to a gene: 8. This CDR3 has 12 amino acids. CDR3 bases: TGTGCCAGTCTAGCGGGTCCAAACGAGCAGTTCTTC. Amino acid sequence: CASLAGPNEQFF.

The V and J genes are TRBV5-1 and TRBJ2-5; D perhaps matches TRBD1 (5 bases). This CDR3 is built from 17 residues. Per germline, CDR1 SGHRS and CDR2 YFSETQ. The V end was cut by 2 bases, the J end by 0 bases, with 17 bases between. The CDR3 here is CASSFPDSDSYQETQYF. The CDR3 DNA reads as TGCGCCAGCAGCTTCCCCGATAGTGACAGCTACCAAGAGACCCAGTACTTC.

This clonotype was seen only a few times. V gene TRBV5-1 combines with J gene TRBJ2-7; no definite D call. CDR1 and CDR2 from the germline V gene are SGHRS and YFSETQ. Deletions cut 1 base from V and 2 bases from J, with 19 bases between. CDR3 length: 17 residues. The CDR3 nucleotides are TGCGCCAGCAGCTTGAAGTCTTCTTCGACCGCACCCTACGAGCAGTACTTC. Encoded protein: CASSLKSSSTAPYEQYF.

This clonotype was picked up a small number of times. The CDR3 DNA follows: TGCAGCGTTGACAGGGGAAGAGGCTACGAGCAGTACTTC. This sequence encodes CSVDRGRGYEQYF. The V gene is TRBV29-1, the J gene TRBJ2-7, with D possibly being TRBD1 (6 bases). The germline V and J ends were trimmed by 3 bases and 3 bases, with 12 bases remaining between them. Germline V gene lookup returns CDR1 SQVTM and CDR2 ANQGSEA. The CDR3 length is 13 residues.

This clonotype has just a few counts. J is TRBJ2-7 and V is TRBV5-6; D possibly corresponds to TRBD2 (5 bases). CDR1 and CDR2 from the germline V gene are SGHDT and YYEEEE. The CDR3 contains 14 residues. Trimming left V 1 base short and J 7 bases short, with 15 bases between. CDR3 in DNA: TGTGCCAGCAGCTTGACTAGTCCGGTAGGGGAGCAGTACTTC. Amino acid sequence: CASSLTSPVGEQYF.

This clonotype was observed a single time. The genes are TRBV20-1 and TRBJ2-7; 12 bases are a match to TRBD2. The CDR3 covers 14 residues. CDR1 and CDR2 from the germline V gene are DFQATT and SNEGSKA (reference sequence). J gave up 2 bases and V 6 bases, and 5 bases lay outside the gene matches. The CDR3 region is CSAQTSGRTYEQYF. The CDR3 coding sequence is TGCAGTGCCCAGACTAGCGGGAGAACCTACGAGCAGTACTTC.

Many counts were recorded for this clonotype. The CDR3 bases are TGTGCCAGCGTGCCACAGGGGGTTGAATCTAGCACAGATACGCAGTATTTT. Its translation is CASVPQGVESSTDTQYF. J is TRBJ2-3 and V is TRBV6-1, with 8 nucleotides matching TRBD1. CDR1 and CDR2 (germline): MNHNS, SASEGT. The CDR3 is 17 amino acids. The V gene end was trimmed by 8 bases and the J gene end by 0 bases; junction bases not matched to a gene: 13.

This chain connects TRBV6-2 or TRBV6-3 to TRBJ2-7; TRBD2 aligns across 12 bases. Germline values: CDR1 MNHEY, CDR2 SVGEGT. V lost 5 bases to trimming and J lost 7 bases; unmatched junction nucleotides: 9. The CDR3 loop spans 15 amino acids. CDR3 coding DNA: TGTGCCAGCAGTACGCGACTAGCGGGAGTTCGGGAGCAGTACTTC. The encoded protein is CASSTRLAGVREQYF.

In DNA form, the CDR3 reads TGTGCCAGCAGCTTAGCGGGATACTCCTACAATGAGCAGTTCTTC. Amino acids: CASSLAGYSYNEQFF. The chain employs TRBV7-9 and TRBJ2-1, with D hard to call. The CDR3 runs to 15 residues. V was pared by 0 bases and J by 0 bases, with 6 bases between. From germline, CDR1 is SEHNR and CDR2 FQNEAQ (reference sequence).

Only a few counts were recorded for this clonotype. This rearrangement joins TRBV20-1 to TRBJ1-5; TRBD1 matches at 8 bases. The CDR3 length is 16 residues. Unmatched junction bases numbered 15, after V lost 5 bases and J lost 6 bases. From germline, CDR1 is DFQATT and CDR2 SNEGSKA (reference sequence). The CDR3 DNA is TGCAGTGCTTATCTCGGACAGGGAATGTATAGTCAGCCCCAGCATTTT. Amino acid sequence: CSAYLGQGMYSQPQHF.

The rearrangement joins TRBV12-3 or TRBV12-4 to TRBJ2-3; the D gene is possibly TRBD2 (6 bases). The CDR3 totals 15 residues. The ends were cut back, 7 bases at V and 3 bases at J, with 17 bases in the middle. CDR3 DNA: TGTGCCAGCATCTCTGGGTTGGAGGGGACAGATACGCAGTATTTT. Protein: CASISGLEGTDTQYF.

The chain joins TRBV7-3 to TRBJ2-2, with TRBD1 matching over 9 bases. From germline, CDR1 is SGHTA and CDR2 FQGTGA. The CDR3 totals 16 residues. With V trimmed by 5 bases and J by 6 bases, 10 bases remained unmatched. The CDR3 coding sequence is TGTGCCAGCAGCCAAACCGGGACAGGGCGCTCCGGGGAGCTGTTTTTT. Translating it yields CASSQTGTGRSGELFF.

This clonotype was counted at least ten times. The chain joins TRBV29-1 to TRBJ2-1; TRBD2 might be the D (6 bases). This CDR3 has 11 amino acids. Looked up from germline, CDR1 is SQVTM and CDR2 is ANQGSEA. The germline V and J ends were trimmed by 7 bases and 8 bases, with 12 bases remaining between them. The CDR3 is CSAKGGYEQFF. CDR3 nucleotide sequence: TGCAGCGCAAAGGGAGGATATGAGCAGTTCTTC.

This clonotype turned up a few times. This sequence joins TRBV5-1 and TRBJ2-7, with D possibly TRBD2 on 5 matching bases. The CDR3 sequence is 14 residues long. V was shortened by 8 bases and J by 3 bases, with 18 bases between the two germline ends. CDR1 is SGHRS and CDR2 is YFSETQ in the germline V gene. The CDR3: CASRRDRAYYEQYF. The CDR3 DNA follows: TGCGCCAGTCGTCGGGATAGGGCCTACTACGAGCAGTACTTC.